The rows below give T cell receptor beta chains drawn from one sample of a study of blood T cells in healthy people across ages. MiXCR, applied by TCRdb to the 5' RACE reads, yields one record per CDR3 protein. The sample includes nearly 1 million distinct CDR3 sequences, about 51% of them seen just once. Input material: blood. The receptors here all came from a woman aged 55-70 years in good health. The CDR3 runs from the conserved cysteine through the conserved F or W. A D gene is named only where the DNA matches it firmly. Clone size is given for some rows only: seen once, a few or many times, or a class if the clone is expanded.

d_call clone_size j_call v_call cdr3_nt cdr3_aa
- - TRBJ1-1 TRBV6-5 TGTGCCAGCAGTTACGAAGGGGGTAGGAACACTGAAGCTTTCTTT CASSYEGGRNTEAFF
TRBD1 - TRBJ2-5 TRBV4-2 TGTGCCAGCAGCCAAGAACCGGACAGGGGGCAAGAGACCCAGTACTTC CASSQEPDRGQETQYF
- - TRBJ2-3 TRBV7-2 TGTGCCAGCAGCTTAGGGACACCCTACTCGGATACGCAGTATTTT CASSLGTPYSDTQYF
- - TRBJ2-7 TRBV10-3 TGTGCCATCAGTGACTCCCACCCGCTCCGATACAATGAGCAGTACTTC CAISDSHPLRYNEQYF
- - TRBJ2-5 TRBV6-2/TRBV6-3 TGTGCCAGCATTTACGAAGGTGGGGAGACCCAGTACTTC CASIYEGGETQYF
- - TRBJ2-3 TRBV12-3/TRBV12-4 TGTGCCAGCCAGACATTCAGCACAGATACGCAGTATTTT CASQTFSTDTQYF
TRBD2 few TRBJ2-3 TRBV6-2/TRBV6-3 TGTGCCAGCAGTTACAGGCGGGAGGGCACGGATACGCAGTATTTT CASSYRREGTDTQYF
TRBD2 - TRBJ2-3 TRBV20-1 TGCAGTGCTAGGGGACTAGCGTACACAGATACGCAGTATTTT CSARGLAYTDTQYF
- - TRBJ2-5 TRBV4-1 TGCGCCGGCAGCCGAGAACCTAGGGGGGTACAAGAGACCCAGTACTTC CAGSREPRGVQETQYF
TRBD2 few TRBJ2-5 TRBV3-1 TGTGCCAGCAGCCAAGCCAGCGGGAGTAGGAGCCAGTACTTC CASSQASGSRSQYF
- once TRBJ2-4 TRBV6-6 TGTGCCAGCAGTTACCAGGGAGAAGCGAAAAACATTCAGTACTTC CASSYQGEAKNIQYF
- - TRBJ2-3 TRBV3-1 TGTGCCAGCAGCCCGACGGTTGCCCCGGATACGCAGTATTTT CASSPTVAPDTQYF
- - TRBJ2-1 TRBV6-2/TRBV6-3 TGTGCCAGCAGTTATTTCGGGACTCGCACTAATGAGCAGTTCTTC CASSYFGTRTNEQFF
TRBD2 - TRBJ2-1 TRBV3-1 TGTGCCAGCAGCCAAGCGTCGGGACTAGCGGGAGGCCAGGAGCAGTTCTTC CASSQASGLAGGQEQFF
- few TRBJ1-1 TRBV29-1 TGCAGCGCTGGGGGCGGTGAAGCTTTCTTT CSAGGGEAFF
- - TRBJ2-5 TRBV30 TGTGCCTGGAGTCCATTCTCGGGCCCCCAAGAGACCCAGTACTTC CAWSPFSGPQETQYF
- - TRBJ2-3 TRBV6-6 TGTGCCAGCAGCCGGTTCCTAGTAATCTCGGACACAGATACGCAGTATTTT CASSRFLVISDTDTQYF
TRBD1 - TRBJ1-2 TRBV20-1 TGCAGTGCTAGAGATCCCCGGACAGGGCGAGCTAACTATGGTTACACCTTC CSARDPRTGRANYGYTF
- - TRBJ2-5 TRBV13 TGTGCCAGCAGCCTTAGGTCGGCCCGTTGGGCGAGCCAAGAGACCCAGTACTTC CASSLRSARWASQETQYF
- - TRBJ2-7 TRBV6-1 TGTGCCAGCAGTGGCTCACGGGCCCAGCAGTACTTC CASSGSRAQQYF
- - TRBJ1-2 TRBV28 TGTGCCAGCACCCAATCCAAAGGGGATCGAACTGGCTACACCTTC CASTQSKGDRTGYTF
- - TRBJ2-7 TRBV18 TGTGCCAGCTCACCTACGACTTCCCACTCCTACGAGCAGTACTTC CASSPTTSHSYEQYF
TRBD1 few TRBJ1-1 TRBV7-8 TGTGCCAGCAGCTCGGGACAGGGTTACACTGAAGCTTTCTTT CASSSGQGYTEAFF
- - TRBJ2-7 TRBV7-2 TGTGCCAGCAGCTTATTTATGAGCTCCTACGAGCAGTACTTC CASSLFMSSYEQYF
TRBD2 - TRBJ2-5 TRBV20-1 TGCAGTGCTATTAGCGGGACCGGGGGCGAGACCCAGTACTTC CSAISGTGGETQYF
- - TRBJ1-4 TRBV7-2 TGTACCAGCAGCCTAAGACGGGGAGCGACTAATGAAAAACTGTTTTTT CTSSLRRGATNEKLFF
- once TRBJ2-7 TRBV7-9 TGTGCCAGCAGCTATGGTGCATGGGGGGCTCAAAGCTACGAGCAGTACTTC CASSYGAWGAQSYEQYF
- - TRBJ2-1 TRBV20-1 TGCAGTGCTAGACAGCCCCTGAGCTCCTACAATGAGCAGTTCTTC CSARQPLSSYNEQFF
TRBD2 - TRBJ2-3 TRBV7-2 TGTGCCAGCAGCCCGGGACTAGCGGGAGATTCCACAGATACGCAGTATTTT CASSPGLAGDSTDTQYF
- few TRBJ2-7 TRBV9 TGTGCCAGCAGCGAGGGGACACTCACCTACGAGCAGTACTTC CASSEGTLTYEQYF
- - TRBJ2-1 TRBV5-5 TGTGCCAGCAGCTTGTTGCGTTCCAATGAGCAGTTCTTC CASSLLRSNEQFF
TRBD2 once TRBJ2-1 TRBV7-6 TGTGCCAGCAGCTTAGCAAGCGGGAGTTCCCACAATGAGCAGTTCTTC CASSLASGSSHNEQFF
- - TRBJ2-1 TRBV4-2 TGTGCCAGCAGCCAAGACAACCCGGACCCCTACAATGAGCAGTTCTTC CASSQDNPDPYNEQFF
- few TRBJ2-7 TRBV21-1 TGTGCCAGCAACCTAGCGGGAGATGGCGAGCAGTACTTC CASNLAGDGEQYF
- once TRBJ1-2 TRBV12-3/TRBV12-4 TGTGCCAGCAGAACGGCAGGGTCAGACTATGGCTACACCTTC CASRTAGSDYGYTF
TRBD1 - TRBJ2-7 TRBV10-3 TGTGCCATCGGTGAGACAGGGTTCTCCTACGAGCAGTACTTC CAIGETGFSYEQYF
TRBD2 - TRBJ2-5 TRBV6-1 TGTGCCAGTCGTCTAGCGGTCAGACTAGAGACCCAGTACTTC CASRLAVRLETQYF
- - TRBJ2-3 TRBV5-4 TGTGCCAGCAGCGAATTTAAGGGAGGCACAGATACGCAGTATTTT CASSEFKGGTDTQYF
- - TRBJ2-3 TRBV10-3 TGTGCCATCAGTGAGGGAGAGGCTAGCGCAGATACGCAGTATTTT CAISEGEASADTQYF
- - TRBJ2-1 TRBV29-1 TGCAGCGTTGAGGGCAGGGGCTGTTTAACCGGCAATGAGCAGTTCTTC CSVEGRGCLTGNEQFF